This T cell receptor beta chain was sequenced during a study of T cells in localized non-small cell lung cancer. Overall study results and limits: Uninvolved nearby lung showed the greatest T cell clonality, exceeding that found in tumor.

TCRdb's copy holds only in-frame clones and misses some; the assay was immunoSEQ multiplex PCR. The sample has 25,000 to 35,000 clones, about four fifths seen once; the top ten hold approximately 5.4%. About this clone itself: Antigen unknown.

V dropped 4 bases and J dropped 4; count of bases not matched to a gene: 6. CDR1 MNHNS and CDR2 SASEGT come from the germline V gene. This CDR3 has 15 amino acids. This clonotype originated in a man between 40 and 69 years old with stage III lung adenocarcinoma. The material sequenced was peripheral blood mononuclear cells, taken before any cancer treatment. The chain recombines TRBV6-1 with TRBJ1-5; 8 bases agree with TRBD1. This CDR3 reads CASSVDRGTNQPQHF. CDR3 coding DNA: TGTGCCAGCAGTGTCGACAGGGGTACGAATCAGCCCCAGCATTTT.